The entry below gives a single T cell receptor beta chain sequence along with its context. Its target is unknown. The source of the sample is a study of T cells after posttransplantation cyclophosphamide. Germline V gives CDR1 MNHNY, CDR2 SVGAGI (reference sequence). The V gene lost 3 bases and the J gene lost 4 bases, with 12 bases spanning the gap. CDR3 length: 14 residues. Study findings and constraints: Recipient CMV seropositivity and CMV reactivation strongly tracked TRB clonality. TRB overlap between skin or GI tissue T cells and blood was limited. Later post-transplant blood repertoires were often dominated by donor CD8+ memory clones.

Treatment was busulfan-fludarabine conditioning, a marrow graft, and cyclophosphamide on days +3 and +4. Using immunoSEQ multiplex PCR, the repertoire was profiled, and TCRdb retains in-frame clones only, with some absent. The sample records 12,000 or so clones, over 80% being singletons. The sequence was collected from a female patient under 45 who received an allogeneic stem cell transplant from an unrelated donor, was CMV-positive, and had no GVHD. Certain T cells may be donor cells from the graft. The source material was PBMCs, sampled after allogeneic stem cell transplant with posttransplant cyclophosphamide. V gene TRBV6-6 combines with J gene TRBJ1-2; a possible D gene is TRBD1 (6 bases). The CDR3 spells CASSYSDRSYGYTF. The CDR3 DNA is TGTGCCAGCAGTTATTCCGACAGGAGCTATGGCTACACCTTC.